This T cell receptor beta chain was recovered during a study of cytomegalovirus exposure and HLA in healthy donors. Study-wide findings and caveats: A previous analysis found most TCR beta V segments productive roughly 90% or roughly 30% of the time. Per published accounts, TCR beta sequences correctly predicted the HLA-A and HLA-B alleles of most subjects. Reported results showed that the classifier diagnosed cytomegalovirus status with high specificity and sensitivity.

As for this clone: Its antigen is unidentified.

The PCR was carried out with 60 Vbeta primers and 13 Jbeta primers. Data came from immunoSEQ multiplex PCR; TCRdb stores just in-frame clones and leaves some out. This table has roughly 140,000 clones, about 80% appearing once. Germline V gene lookup returns CDR1 ENHRY and CDR2 SYGVKD. The CDR3 is made up of 16 amino acids. The V gene end was trimmed by 2 bases and the J gene end by 8 bases; junction bases not matched to a gene: 8. The origin of this receptor is a male donor in good health and CMV-seronegative. Sequencing used PBMCs. The gene calls are TRBV10-3 and TRBJ2-1, with TRBD1 matching over 11 bases. As DNA, the CDR3 is TGTGCCATCAGTGAGCCGGACAGGGGGCGAGCGGATGAGCAGTTCTTC. Protein sequence: CAISEPDRGRADEQFF.